This T cell receptor (beta chain) was sequenced for a study of T-cell reconstitution after alpha-beta-depleted transplantation in children. CDR1 is DFQATT, CDR2 SNEGSKA, per germline (reference sequence). The CDR3 is made up of 14 amino acids. V was pared by 3 bases and J by 2 bases, with 4 bases of the junction left unmatched. It was with unique molecular identifiers that the TCRbeta library was prepared. MiXCR was run by TCRdb on the PCR reads, yielding one entry per CDR3 protein. The top ten hold around 2% of the sample, which has roughly 500,000 distinct CDR3 sequences, approximately 10% seen once. This clonotype has a count of ten or more. Its antigen is not known. Broader study findings: Recipient T cells and thymic progenitors that survived gave rise to the high TCRbeta diversity observed at day 60 in some patients. By one year post-transplant, T-cell counts and diversity largely arose from T cells that were newly produced. Reportedly, only several hundred clones from non-depleted graft cells drove alpha-beta T-cell counts at about two months.

This TCR was sampled from a child aged 2-15 years with inherited bone marrow failure, due to receive a stem cell transplant. The source material was PBMCs, sampled before TCRalphabeta/CD19-depleted stem cell transplant. The chain recombines TRBV20-1 with TRBJ2-3; 8 positions match TRBD2. The CDR3 coding sequence is TGCAGTGCTAGTGGCGGGGGGCACACAGATACGCAGTATTTT. Its protein is CSASGGGHTDTQYF.